These 19 T cell receptor beta chains were all obtained from the same sample, sequenced in a study of persistence of HIV-infected CD4 T cells. The libraries were made with immunoSEQ version 4 in survey mode. Produced via immunoSEQ multiplex PCR; TCRdb's table is partial and in-frame only. The sample has roughly 17,000 clones; roughly two thirds are singletons. Their antigen targets remain unknown. Lysates of CMV-infected fibroblasts at 10 ug/mL stimulated these cells. Sorting selected CD4+ T cells upregulating both CD40 ligand and CD69. This specimen consisted of CD4+ T cells sorted from PBMCs after approximately 19-hour stimulation, obtained from a patient who received antiretroviral therapy. These receptors were obtained from an adult woman with HIV who was CMV-seropositive.

CDR3 DNA sequence: TGTGCCAGCAGCTTAATGACAGGGGCTTTACACACTGAAGCTTTCTTT. Translation gives CASSLMTGALHTEAFF. The rearrangement uses TRBV5-8 and TRBJ1-1; 8 nucleotides match TRBD1. CDR1 is SGHTS and CDR2 is YDEGEE in the germline V gene. The CDR3 extends over 16 amino acids. Unmatched junction bases numbered 9, after V lost 2 bases and J lost 3 bases.

The CDR3 region is CASSVQGLGYTF. The CDR3 DNA reads TGTGCCAGCAGCGTACAGGGGCTGGGCTACACCTTC. This rearrangement joins TRBV9 to TRBJ1-2, with D possibly TRBD1 on 6 matching bases. The CDR3 extends over 12 amino acids. The germline V and J ends were trimmed by 1 base and 8 bases, with 9 bases remaining between them. Germline-derived CDR1 and CDR2 are SGDLS and YYNGEE. Looking up the rest from reference TRBV9 and TRBJ1-2 gives the full variable domain: DSGVTQTPKHLITATGQRVTLRCSPRSGDLSVYWYQQSLDQGLQFLIQYYNGEERAKGNILERFSAQQFPDLHSELNLSSLELGDSALYFCASSVQGLGYTFGSGTRLTVV.

The CDR3 coding sequence is TGTGCCAGCGGATCCCAGGGGGACCAGCCCCAGCATTTT. This encodes CASGSQGDQPQHF. This chain joins TRBV7-9 and TRBJ1-5, with 7 bases lining up with TRBD1. The ends lost 8 bases at V and 7 bases at J; junction bases unmatched: 8. The CDR3 sequence is 13 residues long. Germline V gene sequence: CDR1 SEHNR, CDR2 FQNEAQ (reference sequence).

This clone occurred once. This chain uses TRBV4-1 with TRBJ2-3; 10 bases are a match to TRBD2. CDR3 size: 17 residues. Germline lookup yields CDR1 MGHRA and CDR2 YSYEKL. With V trimmed by 3 bases and J by 3 bases, 9 bases remained unmatched. CDR3 in DNA: TGCGCCAGCAGCCACACACTTCTAGCGGGGGTAACAGATACGCAGTATTTT. Translated, it gives CASSHTLLAGVTDTQYF.

This chain joins TRBV5-6 and TRBJ2-7; D perhaps matches TRBD1 (6 bases). Trimming removed 1 base from V and 1 base from J, with 15 bases in between. The CDR3 is 16 amino acids. Per the germline V gene, CDR1 is SGHDT and CDR2 is YYEEEE. In DNA, the CDR3 is TGTGCCAGCAGCTTGACTGGCAGGGGAGTTTCCTACGAGCAGTACTTC. This codes for CASSLTGRGVSYEQYF.

This clone showed up just a few times. V usage is TRBV10-1 and J usage is TRBJ1-6; TRBD1 is a possible D gene (5 bases). The CDR3 has 14 residues. Trimming shortened V by 4 bases and J by 7 bases, and 11 bases separated the two germline ends. Per germline, CDR1 WNHNN and CDR2 SYGVQD (reference sequence). CDR3 nucleotides: TGCGCCAGCAGTGCTGGGGGTATCAATTCACCCCTCCACTTT. Protein sequence: CASSAGGINSPLHF.

The CDR3 coding sequence is TGTGCCAGCAGCAGTACTAGGGACACTGAAGCTTTCTTT. Protein sequence: CASSSTRDTEAFF. The chain has TRBV12-3 or TRBV12-4 and TRBJ1-1; D gene uncertain. Deletions cut 6 bases from V and 3 bases from J, with 11 bases between. The CDR3 consists of 13 residues.

The chain employs TRBV10-3 and TRBJ2-3; 9 nucleotides agree with TRBD1. This CDR3 has 13 amino acids. Losses at the gene ends were 6 bases for V and 4 bases for J; bases not matched to a gene: 2. Germline V gives CDR1 ENHRY, CDR2 SYGVKD. This CDR3 reads CAIRDRGADTQYF. The CDR3 nucleotides read TGTGCCATCAGGGACAGGGGAGCAGATACGCAGTATTTT.

This clone is medium-sized in the sample. V is TRBV6-5 and J is TRBJ1-5; D is uncertain. CDR1 MNHEY and CDR2 SVGAGI come from the germline V gene. The CDR3 has 13 amino acids. Between the trimmed V and J ends, which lost 7 bases and 4 bases, there was a span of 11 bases. The CDR3 coding sequence is TGTGCCAGCAACAGCCAGGTAAATCAGCCCCAGCATTTT. Protein product: CASNSQVNQPQHF.

This clone was found a few times. The chain recombines TRBV24-1 with TRBJ1-5; TRBD1 matches 8 bases. CDR1 is KGHDR and CDR2 is SFDVKD in the germline V gene. CDR3 length: 15 residues. Trimming removed 4 bases from V and 5 bases from J; junction bases left unmatched: 6. The chain's CDR3 is CATSDPTGADQPQHF. The CDR3 region has the DNA TGTGCCACCAGTGACCCGACAGGGGCTGATCAGCCCCAGCATTTT.

This chain joins TRBV30 and TRBJ2-5; no clear D gene. The V gene's germline CDR1 is GTSNPN and CDR2 SVGIG (reference sequence). V was trimmed by 2 bases and J by 1 base, leaving 5 bases between them. This CDR3 has 12 amino acids. In nucleotides, the CDR3 is TGTGCCTGGAGTCCGGTCCAAGAGACCCAGTACTTC. It translates to CAWSPVQETQYF.

V usage is TRBV5-1 and J usage is TRBJ2-1, with D perhaps matching TRBD1 (5 bases). Looked up from germline, CDR1 is SGHRS and CDR2 is YFSETQ. V dropped 4 bases and J dropped 6 bases, with 5 bases sitting between them. The CDR3 spans 11 residues. CDR3 residues: CASSRGNEQFF. The CDR3 DNA reads TGCGCCAGCAGCAGGGGCAATGAGCAGTTCTTC.

In this sample, this clone is medium-sized. The rearrangement links TRBV5-1 to TRBJ2-7; possible D gene TRBD1, 6 bases. This CDR3 has 15 amino acids. The V gene lost 0 bases and the J gene lost 3 bases, with 13 bases spanning the gap. The germline gives CDR1 SGHRS, CDR2 YFSETQ. CDR3 sequence: CASSLEAGAFYEQYF. In DNA, the CDR3 is TGCGCCAGCAGCTTGGAGGCAGGGGCGTTCTACGAGCAGTACTTC.

The V and J genes are TRBV7-2 and TRBJ1-1; D gene unclear. Per the germline V gene, CDR1 is SGHTA and CDR2 is FQGNSA. Trimming removed 4 bases from V and 7 bases from J, with 13 bases in between. This CDR3 region has 13 residues. CDR3 protein: CASSSRPSREAFF. The CDR3 bases are TGTGCCAGCAGCTCTAGACCCTCCCGTGAAGCTTTCTTT.

This clone was observed a few times. CDR3 protein: CASSQALVDTYGYTF. In DNA form, the CDR3 reads TGTGCCAGCAGCCAAGCTTTGGTAGATACCTATGGCTACACCTTC. The rearrangement uses TRBV3-1 (or the pseudogene TRBV3-2) and TRBJ1-2; D gene ambiguous. This CDR3 contains 15 residues. V was cut by 1 base and J by 4 bases, with 13 bases left in between. Germline assignment: CDR1 LGHDT and CDR2 YNNKEL (reference sequence).

The J gene is TRBJ1-3, the V gene TRBV2; D remains ambiguous. The germline CDR1 and CDR2 sequences are SNHLY and FYNNEI. CDR3 length equals 14 residues. The germline V and J ends were trimmed by 4 bases and 1 base, with 8 bases remaining between them. CDR3 in DNA: TGTGCCAGCAGTGTTATCCGATCTGGAAACACCATATATTTT. Translation gives CASSVIRSGNTIYF.

The chain is built from TRBV19 and TRBJ1-2; D not resolved. The length of the CDR3 is 14 residues. Trimming cost V 1 base and J 0 bases, with 6 bases left between them. Germline CDR1 LNHDA, CDR2 SQIVND (reference sequence). DNA of the CDR3: TGTGCCAGTAGTATAGTAGGGCCTAACTATGGCTACACCTTC. Its protein product is CASSIVGPNYGYTF.

The chain employs TRBV28 and TRBJ1-2; D gene uncertain. CDR1 and CDR2 (germline): MDHEN, SYDVKM. The V end lost 3 bases, the J end lost 6 bases, and 8 bases lay between the germline ends. The CDR3 is made up of 12 amino acids. The CDR3 DNA reads as TGTGCCAGCAGTTTTGAGGTCCATGGCTACACCTTC. Amino acids: CASSFEVHGYTF.

The gene calls are TRBV6-1 and TRBJ1-2; TRBD1 matches 7 bases. This CDR3 comprises 13 residues. V lost 2 bases, J lost 7 bases, and 4 bases stayed unmatched. Germline V gene data show CDR1 as MNHNS and CDR2 as SASEGT. CDR3: CASSERDSGGYTF. The CDR3 coding sequence is TGTGCCAGCAGTGAAAGGGACAGTGGTGGCTACACCTTC.